One and the same sample provided the 14 T cell receptor beta chains below, sequenced in a study of cytomegalovirus exposure and HLA in healthy donors. Both 60 Vbeta primers and 13 Jbeta primers went into the PCR. Some clones are missing from TCRdb's copy, which holds only in-frame ones; the method was immunoSEQ multiplex PCR. The repertoire holds around 200,000 clones, with roughly 80% as singletons. The sample consisted of PBMCs. These receptors came from a man aged 45-65 years in good health and CMV-seronegative.

This chain uses TRBV4-3 with TRBJ2-7; 9 bases match TRBD1. The junction had 0 bases not matched to a gene; V was cut back by 1 base and J by 2 bases. The V gene's germline CDR1 is LGHNA and CDR2 YSLEER. The CDR3 runs 14 residues. The CDR3: CASSQGQGAYEQYF. CDR3 DNA: TGCGCCAGCAGCCAAGGACAGGGGGCCTACGAGCAGTACTTC.

As regards this clone: A junction boundary mismatches the germline segment, possibly from a read error. The CDR3 DNA sequence: TGTGCCCGGAGGTCTAGAGGGCAGTACTTC. It is translated as CARRSRGQYF. The chain employs TRBV30 and TRBJ2-7, with a possible D match to TRBD2 (5 bases). This CDR3 region has 10 residues. Germline lookup yields CDR1 GTSNPN and CDR2 SVGIG (reference sequence).

The genes are TRBV5-5 and TRBJ2-7, with D perhaps TRBD1 (6 bases). V was clipped by 4 bases and J by 4 bases, with 15 bases between them. The CDR3 length is 14 residues. The V gene's germline CDR1 is SGHKS and CDR2 YYEKEE (reference sequence). CDR3 DNA: TGTGCCAGCAGCCCTACAGGGTTGTGGTACGAGCAGTACTTC. Protein: CASSPTGLWYEQYF.

The chain joins TRBV9 to TRBJ2-1; the D gene is possibly TRBD1 (6 bases). Germline-derived CDR1 and CDR2 are SGDLS and YYNGEE. The CDR3 consists of 16 residues. V dropped 2 bases and J dropped 5 bases, with 17 bases sitting between them. The DNA for the CDR3 is TGTGCCAGCAGCGTCACGTTGGGGGCGGTGAACAATGAGCAGTTCTTC. Protein sequence: CASSVTLGAVNNEQFF.

The CDR3 DNA sequence: TGTGCCAGCAGTGATGGGACAGGGATACAGCCCCAGCATTTT. Protein: CASSDGTGIQPQHF. The chain recombines TRBV2 with TRBJ1-5, with 9 bases lining up with TRBD1. The CDR3 extends over 14 amino acids. Germline V gives CDR1 SNHLY, CDR2 FYNNEI. With V trimmed by 3 bases and J by 7 bases, 4 bases remained unmatched.

This clone appeared once. The V gene is TRBV19, the J gene TRBJ1-3; possibly TRBD1 for D (5 bases). The CDR3 extends over 17 amino acids. Germline V CDR1 and CDR2: LNHDA, SQIVND (reference sequence). V shed 7 bases and J shed 2 bases, with 21 bases lying between them. CDR3 loop: CASKSGGTTSAGNTIYF. The DNA for the CDR3 is TGTGCCAGTAAATCCGGGGGTACCACCTCTGCTGGAAACACCATATATTTT.

This clone came up a few times. The V gene is TRBV12-5, the J gene TRBJ2-5; 7 bases line up with TRBD1. The CDR3 totals 16 residues. CDR1 LGHNT and CDR2 FRNRAP come from the germline V gene. J lost 5 bases, V lost 4 bases, and 13 bases had no gene match. The CDR3 DNA reads as TGTGCTAGTGGTTCTCGACAACAGGGGATGAGGGAGACCCAGTACTTC. The encoded protein is CASGSRQQGMRETQYF.

The chain carries TRBV18 and TRBJ1-1, with a tentative D call TRBD1 (5 bases). Germline V CDR1 and CDR2: KGHSH, LQKENI. With 4 bases removed from V and 0 bases from J, the gap between germline ends came to 15 bases. The CDR3 runs to 16 residues. The DNA for the CDR3 is TGTGCCAGCTCACTTAACCAGGGATCCATGAACACTGAAGCTTTCTTT. This encodes CASSLNQGSMNTEAFF. The variable domain in full, completed from reference TRBV18 and TRBJ1-1, reads NAGVMQNPRHLVRRRGQEARLRCSPMKGHSHVYWYRQLPEEGLKFMVYLQKENIIDESGMPKERFSAEFPKEGPSILRIQQVVRGDSAAYFCASSLNQGSMNTEAFFGQGTRLTVV.

This sequence joins TRBV12-5 and TRBJ1-2; TRBD1 aligns across 8 bases. V trimming: 5 bases; J trimming: 2 bases; junction bases outside the gene matches: 7. Germline CDR1 is LGHNT and CDR2 is FRNRAP. The CDR3 extends over 15 amino acids. CDR3 bases: TGTGCTAGTGGTACCCGGACAGGGCAGAACTATGGCTACACCTTC. It is translated as CASGTRTGQNYGYTF.

In this sample, this clone turned up once. The chain combines TRBV5-6 with TRBJ2-7; D possibly corresponds to TRBD2 (5 bases). This CDR3 spans 14 amino acids. Germline loops: CDR1 SGHDT, CDR2 YYEEEE. With 2 bases removed from V and 6 bases from J, the gap between germline ends came to 15 bases. The CDR3 nucleotides read TGTGCCAGCAGCTTCGGTCTAGGAGGCTCCGAGCAGTACTTC. As protein: CASSFGLGGSEQYF.

This chain links TRBV10-2 with TRBJ2-5; TRBD1 is a possible D gene (5 bases). The germline CDR1 and CDR2 sequences are WSHSY and SAAADI. Trimming cost V 0 bases and J 6 bases, with 17 bases left between them. CDR3 length equals 16 residues. CDR3 sequence: CASSESTLGRVKTQYF. CDR3 coding DNA: TGCGCCAGCAGTGAGTCGACTCTGGGCAGGGTGAAGACCCAGTACTTC.

The chain joins TRBV4-3 to TRBJ2-3, with a weak D call TRBD2 (6 bases). The CDR3 is 12 amino acids. Germline CDR1 and CDR2: LGHNA and YSLEER. With 4 bases removed from V and 6 bases from J, the gap between germline ends came to 8 bases. This CDR3 reads CASSPGGDTQYF. The DNA for the CDR3 is TGCGCCAGCAGCCCTGGGGGGGATACGCAGTATTTT.

This rearrangement joins TRBV7-2 to TRBJ2-5; D is unresolved. Germline loops: CDR1 SGHTA, CDR2 FQGNSA. V was shortened by 1 base and J by 2 bases, with 8 bases between the two germline ends. The CDR3 consists of 14 residues. The CDR3, as DNA: TGTGCCAGCAGCTTAGTTTTGCGGCAAGAGACCCAGTACTTC. The encoded protein is CASSLVLRQETQYF. The full variable domain, with the rest looked up from reference TRBV7-2 and TRBJ2-5, is GAGVSQSPSNKVTEKGKDVELRCDPISGHTALYWYRQSLGQGLEFLIYFQGNSAPDKSGLPSDRFSAERTGGSVSTLTIQRTQQEDSAVYLCASSLVLRQETQYFGPGTRLLVL.

The J gene is TRBJ2-1, the V gene TRBV4-1, with D possibly being TRBD1 (5 bases). The CDR3 covers 12 residues. The V end was cut by 2 bases, the J end by 9 bases, with 8 bases between. Germline values: CDR1 MGHRA, CDR2 YSYEKL. This CDR3 is CASSQPQGEQFF. The DNA of the CDR3 is TGCGCCAGCAGCCAACCCCAGGGTGAGCAGTTCTTC.